What follows are 2 T cell receptor beta chains derived from one specimen sequenced in a study of blood T cell repertoires in COVID-19. The repertoire was sequenced with immunoSEQ multiplex PCR; TCRdb's copy has only in-frame clones and lacks some. The data contain about 110,000 clones, 88% of them singletons. The sample taken for sequencing was peripheral blood. These receptors originate from a woman in her forties or fifties with acute or convalescent COVID-19.

J is TRBJ2-1 and V is TRBV27; 10 bases align to TRBD2. The length of the CDR3 is 17 residues. Germline CDR1 MNHEY, CDR2 SMNVEV (reference sequence). With 5 bases clipped from V and 5 bases from J, the junction kept 12 bases outside the gene matches. CDR3 protein: CASSPPSGLAPHNEQFF. The CDR3 DNA reads TGTGCCAGCAGTCCACCCTCGGGACTAGCGCCACACAATGAGCAGTTCTTC.

V gene TRBV19 combines with J gene TRBJ1-4; 8 nucleotides match TRBD1. The germline gives CDR1 LNHDA, CDR2 SQIVND (reference sequence). The CDR3 covers 12 residues. Trimming cost V 9 bases and J 8 bases; bases outside gene matches: 5. The CDR3 sequence: CASGGTGEKLFF. CDR3 nucleotide sequence: TGTGCCAGCGGAGGGACAGGAGAAAAACTGTTTTTT.